These 15 T cell receptor beta chains came from one sample sequenced in a study of beta chain features in type 1 diabetes. Reverse transcribing all isolated RNA meant expressed TCRB transcripts were sequenced. Repertoires were generated with immunoSEQ multiplex PCR, while TCRdb's copy carries only in-frame clones and drops some. This table holds about 370,000 clones, around 10% found once. Notes on the study in general: Moderate but significant shortening of TCRB CDR3s was recorded in all four CD4+ subsets from Type 1 diabetes patients.

The antigens for these receptors are not known. The sequencing input was central memory CD4+ T cells from blood. The receptors were sampled from a man aged 25-45 years with type 1 diabetes.

This clone was found a few times. The V and J genes are TRBV27 and TRBJ1-2, with TRBD1 matching 11 bases. The CDR3 is 15 residues long. The junction had 10 bases not matched to a gene; V was cut back by 8 bases and J by 5 bases. Per the germline V gene, CDR1 is MNHEY and CDR2 is SMNVEV (reference sequence). The CDR3 DNA reads TGTGCCAGCCGAACCCGGGACAGGGGGATGTATGGCTACACCTTC. It yields the protein CASRTRDRGMYGYTF.

This clone has at least ten counts. The CDR3 bases are TGTGCCAGCATCACGGGATCGAGCTCCTACAATGAGCAGTTCTTC. It translates to CASITGSSSYNEQFF. The chain joins TRBV7-9 to TRBJ2-1; a weak D match, TRBD2 (5 bases). Germline V CDR1 and CDR2: SEHNR, FQNEAQ (reference sequence). The V end was cut by 7 bases, the J end by 0 bases, with 13 bases between. The CDR3 runs to 15 residues.

The chain joins TRBV6-4 to TRBJ1-1; no clear D gene. This CDR3 is 13 amino acids long. Per the germline V gene, CDR1 is MRHNA and CDR2 is SNTAGT. V shed 2 bases and J shed 1 base, with 5 bases lying between them. The CDR3 region is CASSDQPNTEAFF. The CDR3 bases are TGTGCCAGCAGTGACCAGCCGAACACTGAAGCTTTCTTT.

This clone was observed a handful of times. The CDR3 DNA reads TGTGCCAGCAGTTCCTTACAGAGTTTGGCTAATGAAAAACTGTTTTTT. It translates to CASSSLQSLANEKLFF. The chain uses TRBV28 and TRBJ1-4; D ambiguous. Germline CDR1 and CDR2: MDHEN and SYDVKM. The CDR3 loop spans 16 amino acids. The germline V and J ends were trimmed by 4 bases and 3 bases, with 15 bases remaining between them.

This clone has a handful of counts. A single base is all that separates this from a far larger clone, so a read error is likely. The chain links TRBV5-6 to TRBJ2-1; 13 nucleotides line up with TRBD2. The germline gives CDR1 SGHDT, CDR2 YYEEEE. Trimming cost V 4 bases and J 1 base; bases outside gene matches: 8. This CDR3 spans 18 amino acids. The CDR3 loop reads CASSLTSGRALSYNEQFF. The CDR3 DNA reads TGTGCCAGCAGCCTAACTAGCGGGAGGGCCCTTTCCTACAATGAGCAGTTCTTC.

This chain connects TRBV20-1 to TRBJ2-5; D remains ambiguous. CDR1 is DFQATT and CDR2 is SNEGSKA in the germline V gene (reference sequence). The CDR3 totals 11 residues. The CDR3 nucleotides read TGCAGCGCCCCAAGGAAGGGGACCCAGTACTTC. Its translation is CSAPRKGTQYF.

The CDR3: CSLASPTEAFF. The CDR3 nucleotides read TGCAGCCTTGCAAGCCCCACTGAAGCTTTCTTT. This sequence joins TRBV29-1 and TRBJ1-1; D call uncertain. The ends were cut back, 8 bases at V and 4 bases at J, with 11 bases in the middle. CDR3 length: 11 amino acids. Germline CDR1 is SQVTM and CDR2 is ANQGSEA.

This clone was observed a handful of times. This chain uses TRBV7-3 with TRBJ1-2; D is perhaps TRBD1 (6 bases). The CDR3 loop spans 15 amino acids. V gave up 2 bases and J gave up 6 bases, with 16 bases separating them. Germline CDR1 and CDR2: SGHTA and FQGTGA. CDR3 loop: CASSLVGAQLDGYTF. The CDR3 DNA reads TGTGCCAGCAGCTTAGTGGGGGCCCAGCTAGATGGCTACACCTTC.

CDR3 sequence (DNA): TGTGCCAGCAATGCCGTACAGGGGGCGTGGGAAAAACTGTTTTTT. Its protein is CASNAVQGAWEKLFF. This chain links TRBV6-1 with TRBJ1-4, with 9 positions matching TRBD1. The junction had 11 bases not matched to a gene; V was cut back by 7 bases and J by 8 bases. The germline CDR1 and CDR2 sequences are MNHNS and SASEGT. The CDR3 runs to 15 residues.

The J gene is TRBJ1-2, the V gene TRBV2; the match to TRBD1 covers 10 bases. The CDR3 sequence is 15 residues long. The germline CDR1 and CDR2 sequences are SNHLY and FYNNEI. V shed 4 bases, J shed 3 bases, and the junction held 5 bases outside the gene matches. CDR3 amino acids: CASSATGTGDYGYTF. The CDR3 DNA reads as TGTGCCAGCAGTGCCACCGGGACAGGGGACTATGGCTACACCTTC.

This clone was picked up a small number of times. The DNA for the CDR3 is TGTGCCAGCAGCTTGGGGAACACCGGGGAGCTGTTTTTT. Its protein is CASSLGNTGELFF. The chain recombines TRBV5-4 with TRBJ2-2, with unresolved D. V was cut by 0 bases and J by 1 base, with 1 base left in between. The CDR3 consists of 13 residues. CDR1 and CDR2 (germline): SGHNT, YYREEE (reference sequence). Together with reference TRBV5-4 and TRBJ2-2, the CDR3 gives the full variable domain: ETGVTQSPTHLIKTRGQQVTLRCSSQSGHNTVSWYQQALGQGPQFIFQYYREEENGRGNFPPRFSGLQFPNYSSELNVNALELDDSALYLCASSLGNTGELFFGEGSRLTVL.

Only a few counts were recorded for this clone. V usage is TRBV29-1 and J usage is TRBJ2-3; 9 positions agree with TRBD1. Germline lookup yields CDR1 SQVTM and CDR2 ANQGSEA. The CDR3 is 15 amino acids. V lost 6 bases, J lost 3 bases, and 10 bases stayed unmatched. The CDR3 coding sequence is TGCAGCGTACAAAGGACAGGGGCGTCTACAGATACGCAGTATTTT. Amino acids: CSVQRTGASTDTQYF.

The chain uses TRBV9 and TRBJ1-1, with 8 positions matching TRBD1. The V segment lost 3 bases and the J segment 11 bases; nucleotides outside the gene matches: 6. The germline CDR1 and CDR2 sequences are SGDLS and YYNGEE. The CDR3 runs 12 residues. The CDR3 DNA sequence: TGTGCCAGCAGCGGAGGACAGGGAAAGGCTTTCTTT. This gives the protein CASSGGQGKAFF.

This chain joins TRBV5-8 and TRBJ1-1, with 8 positions matching TRBD1. The CDR3 spans 17 residues. CDR1 is SGHTS and CDR2 is YDEGEE in the germline V gene. After removal of 4 bases from V and 9 bases from J, the junction contained 20 bases not matched to a gene. The DNA for the CDR3 is TGTGCCAGCAGCCAAGAAATTGACTTACCCCTCAGGGGGCAAGCTTTCTTT. It translates to CASSQEIDLPLRGQAFF.

The V and J genes are TRBV7-2 and TRBJ1-1, with a possible D match to TRBD1 (6 bases). The V gene's germline CDR1 is SGHTA and CDR2 FQGNSA. This CDR3 spans 12 amino acids. The germline V and J ends were trimmed by 5 bases and 5 bases, with 9 bases remaining between them. The CDR3, as DNA: TGTGCCAGCAGCCGAGGGGGGACTGAAGCTTTCTTT. Translated: CASSRGGTEAFF.